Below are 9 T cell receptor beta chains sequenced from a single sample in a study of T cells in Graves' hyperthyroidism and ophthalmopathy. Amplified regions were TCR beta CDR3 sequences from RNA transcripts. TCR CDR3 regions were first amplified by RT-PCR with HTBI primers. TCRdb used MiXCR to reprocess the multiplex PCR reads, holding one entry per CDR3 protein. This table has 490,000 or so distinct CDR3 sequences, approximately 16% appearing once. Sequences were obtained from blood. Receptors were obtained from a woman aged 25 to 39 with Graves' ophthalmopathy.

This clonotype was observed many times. The CDR3 region has the DNA TGTGCCAGCAGTTCCCCCCGGCGGCAAACCTACGAGCAGTACTTC. Translation: CASSSPRRQTYEQYF. The gene calls are TRBV6-2 or TRBV6-3 and TRBJ2-7; the D is unclear. This CDR3 contains 15 residues. The germline V and J ends were trimmed by 4 bases and 2 bases, with 15 bases remaining between them. Germline CDR1 reads MNHEY; CDR2 reads SVGEGT.

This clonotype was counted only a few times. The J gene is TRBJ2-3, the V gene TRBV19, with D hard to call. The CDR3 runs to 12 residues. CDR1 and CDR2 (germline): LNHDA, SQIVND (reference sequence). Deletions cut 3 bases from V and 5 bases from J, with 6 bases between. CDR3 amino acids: CASSIYRDTQYF. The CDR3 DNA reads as TGTGCCAGTAGTATTTACAGAGATACGCAGTATTTT.

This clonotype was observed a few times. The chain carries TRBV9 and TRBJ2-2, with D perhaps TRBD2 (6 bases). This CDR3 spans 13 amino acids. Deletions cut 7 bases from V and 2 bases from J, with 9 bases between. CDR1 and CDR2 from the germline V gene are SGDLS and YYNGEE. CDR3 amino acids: CASGAGNTGELFF. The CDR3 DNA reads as TGTGCCAGCGGGGCGGGAAACACCGGGGAGCTGTTTTTT.

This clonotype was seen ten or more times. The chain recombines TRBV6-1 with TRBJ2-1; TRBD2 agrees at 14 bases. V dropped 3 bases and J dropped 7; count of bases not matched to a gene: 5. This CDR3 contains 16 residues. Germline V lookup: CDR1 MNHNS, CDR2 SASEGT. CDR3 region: CASSEGLAGAGNEQFF. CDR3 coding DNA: TGTGCCAGCAGTGAGGGACTAGCGGGAGCCGGAAATGAGCAGTTCTTC.

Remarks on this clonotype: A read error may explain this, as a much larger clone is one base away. CDR3 sequence: CASSQGHYACEQYF. CDR3 DNA: TGTGCCAGCAGCCAGGGACACTACGCCTGCGAGCAGTACTTC. V and J are TRBV12-3 or TRBV12-4 and TRBJ2-7; possibly TRBD1 for D (6 bases). V lost 6 bases, J lost 6 bases, and 18 bases lay in between. This CDR3 spans 14 amino acids.

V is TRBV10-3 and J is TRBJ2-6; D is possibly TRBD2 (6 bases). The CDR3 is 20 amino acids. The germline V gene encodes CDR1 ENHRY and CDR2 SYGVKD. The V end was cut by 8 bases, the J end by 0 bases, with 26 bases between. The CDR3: CAIPSLPHRRGDSGANVLTF. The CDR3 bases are TGTGCCATCCCATCCCTACCCCACAGGCGCGGGGACTCTGGGGCCAACGTCCTGACTTTC.

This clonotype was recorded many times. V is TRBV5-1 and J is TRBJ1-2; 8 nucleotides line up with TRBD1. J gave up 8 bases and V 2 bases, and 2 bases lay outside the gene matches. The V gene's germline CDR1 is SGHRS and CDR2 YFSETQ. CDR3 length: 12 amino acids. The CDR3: CASSFDRGGYTF. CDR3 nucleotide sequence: TGCGCCAGCAGCTTTGACAGGGGCGGCTACACCTTC.

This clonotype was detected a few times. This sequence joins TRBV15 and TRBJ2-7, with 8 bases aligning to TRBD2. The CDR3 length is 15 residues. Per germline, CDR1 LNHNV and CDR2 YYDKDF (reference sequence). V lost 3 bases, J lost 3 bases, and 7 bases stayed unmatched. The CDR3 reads CATSSPSGHIYEQYF. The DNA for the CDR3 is TGTGCCACCAGCAGCCCTAGCGGGCATATCTACGAGCAGTACTTC.

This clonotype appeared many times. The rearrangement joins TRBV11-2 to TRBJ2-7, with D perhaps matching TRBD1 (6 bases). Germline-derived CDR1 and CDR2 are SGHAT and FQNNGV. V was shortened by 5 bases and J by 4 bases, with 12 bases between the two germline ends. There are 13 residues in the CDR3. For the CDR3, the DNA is TGTGCCAGCAGCCGAGACAGGACATACGAGCAGTACTTC. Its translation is CASSRDRTYEQYF. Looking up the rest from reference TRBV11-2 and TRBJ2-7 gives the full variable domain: EAGVAQSPRYKIIEKRQSVAFWCNPISGHATLYWYQQILGQGPKLLIQFQNNGVVDDSQLPKDRFSAERLKGVDSTLKIQPAKLEDSAVYLCASSRDRTYEQYFGPGTRLTVT.